This is a list of T cell receptor beta chains from one sample in a study of CD8+CD57+ T cells in acquired aplastic anemia. TCRdb re-called the reads through MiXCR, storing one row per CDR3 protein. The data contain 150,000 to 200,000 distinct CDR3 sequences, under 75% of them singletons. Sequenced sample: sorted CD4+, CD8+, or CD8+CD57+ T cells (not recorded which) from PBMCs. Receptors were obtained from a human donor in good health. The CDR3 runs from the conserved cysteine through the conserved F or W. Each record gives: CDR3 protein, V gene, clone size. The listing skips clone size in some rows; elsewhere it reads once, few, many or a size class.

CAIRNRVGQPQHF | TRBV10-3 | -
CASTGQSNSPLHF | TRBV19 | -
CASSLVSGYTEAFF | TRBV5-1 | -
CATSDLIGGTQYF | TRBV24-1 | -
CASSFLPQSSNQPQHF | TRBV28 | few
CASSLQGNEQYF | TRBV7-2 | many
CASSEQLMGLYGYTF | TRBV2 | -
CSARKINEQFF | TRBV20-1 | many
CASRSSGYNEQFF | TRBV19 | once
CASSTGTGENTEAFF | TRBV19 | few
CASSGVRTGGTDAFF | TRBV2 | once
CASRSTVLIRTDTQYF | TRBV24-1 | -
CASSLRTAATYEQYF | TRBV7-2 | -
CASSMGGAGLGRAEAFF | TRBV19 | -
CASSIGQRDNQPQHF | TRBV19 | -
CASSQESRRSNQPQHF | TRBV3-1 | -
CSASTRGGGTDTQYF | TRBV20-1 | -
CASSGVSPFF | TRBV2 | many
CASSFTTGSNSPLHF | TRBV11-2 | -
CASGSGLAGYYEQYF | TRBV10-2 | -
CSVVARSYEQYF | TRBV29-1 | -
CAIKGTGGTNEQFF | TRBV10-3 | -
CASRGLGYTEAFF | TRBV7-9 | -
CASSLGEGFGTEAFF | TRBV11-3 | many
CASSSVGTGGEKLFF | TRBV7-9 | -
CASARDSNSPLHF | TRBV12-5 | -
CASSPRGGAETQYF | TRBV7-8 | -
CSARRSGPTTNYGYTF | TRBV20-1 | many
CASSIDQKGGYGYTF | TRBV19 | -
CATSRHGDLGYNETQYF | TRBV15 | -